This is a list of T cell receptor beta chains from one sample in a study of shared clonotypes between healthy human individuals. TCRdb's table, derived via immunoSEQ multiplex PCR, lists solely in-frame clones and lacks some. The top ten clones hold less than 2% of a sample with some 2.1 million clones, approximately 92% of them seen once. The sample taken for sequencing was naive CD8+ T cells from PBMCs. These receptors all stem from a man aged 18 to 35 in good health. Some clones in this sample may be carry-over from other donors' samples. Both conserved end residues are part of each CDR3. Fields, in order: CDR3 DNA, CDR3 protein, D gene, J gene, V gene, clone size. A D gene is named only where the DNA matches it firmly. Rows may omit the clone size; those that give it use once, few, many or a size class.

TGTGCCAGCAGCCCACGAGAGGGGAGCTCCTACAATGAGCAGTTCTTC | CASSPREGSSYNEQFF | NA | TRBJ2-1 | TRBV7-3 | NA
TGTGCCAGCAGTTCCGGGACTAGCGGGAGATGGAGCACAGATACGCAGTATTTT | CASSSGTSGRWSTDTQYF | TRBD2 | TRBJ2-3 | TRBV7-9 | NA
TGTGCCAGCAGTGACCTCATAGGGGGCAATCAGCCCCAGCATTTT | CASSDLIGGNQPQHF | NA | TRBJ1-5 | TRBV6-1 | NA
TGCGCCAGCAGCCAAGATCCCAGCGCTGAGCAGTTCTTC | CASSQDPSAEQFF | NA | TRBJ2-1 | TRBV4-1 | NA
TGTGCCAGTAGTATAGCCCTTGGCCCTCCCCATGGCTACACCTTC | CASSIALGPPHGYTF | NA | TRBJ1-2 | TRBV19 | NA
TGTGCCATCAGTGAGTCGGCGGGTTTGGCCTACGAGCAGTACTTC | CAISESAGLAYEQYF | NA | TRBJ2-7 | TRBV10-3 | NA
TGTGCCAGCAGCGTAGACTTAGCGGGAGGAGAGACCCAGTACTTC | CASSVDLAGGETQYF | TRBD2 | TRBJ2-5 | TRBV9 | NA
TGTGCCAGTAGTATAATGGGTTACGAGCAGTACTTC | CASSIMGYEQYF | NA | TRBJ2-7 | TRBV19 | once
TGTGCCAGCAGCCAGGGCGGGAGAATGAACACTGAAGCTTTCTTT | CASSQGGRMNTEAFF | NA | TRBJ1-1 | TRBV4-2 | NA
TGCGCCAGCAGCCAGGGGAGCTCTGGGGCCAACGTCCTGACTTTC | CASSQGSSGANVLTF | NA | TRBJ2-6 | TRBV4-3 | few
TGTGCCAGCAGCTTCCCGCGTACGGGACAGGGTATCGCCCACAATGAGCAGTTCTTC | CASSFPRTGQGIAHNEQFF | TRBD1 | TRBJ2-1 | TRBV7-8 | NA
TGTGCCAGCAGTGAAAGGGGACAGGGGGCAACCGGGGAGCTGTTTTTT | CASSERGQGATGELFF | TRBD1 | TRBJ2-2 | TRBV6-1 | NA
TGTGCCGACAGGCCACGGATGAACACTGAAGCTTTCTTT | CADRPRMNTEAFF | NA | TRBJ1-1 | TRBV19 | NA
TGTGCCAGCAGCCCCACAGGGCGGATCTACAATGAGCAGTTCTTC | CASSPTGRIYNEQFF | NA | TRBJ2-1 | TRBV7-3 | NA
TGTGCCAGCAGTTCCGGGACAGGGGGCTTATATGGCTACACCTTC | CASSSGTGGLYGYTF | TRBD1 | TRBJ1-2 | TRBV6-5 | NA
TGTGCCAGCACCATGCCCGGGACAGGGGCCTACGAGCAGTACTTC | CASTMPGTGAYEQYF | TRBD1 | TRBJ2-7 | TRBV28 | once
TGCAGCGCCAAGGGGGGGTACGAGCAGTACTTC | CSAKGGYEQYF | NA | TRBJ2-7 | TRBV29-1 | NA
TGTGCCAGCAGCCAGGGACAGGGGATGGGCGAGCAGTACTTC | CASSQGQGMGEQYF | TRBD1 | TRBJ2-7 | TRBV4-2 | NA
TGCGCCAGCAGCCGGTTAGCGGGGCGCCAAGAGACCCAGTACTTC | CASSRLAGRQETQYF | TRBD2 | TRBJ2-5 | TRBV5-1 | NA
TGTGCCAGTAGTATGGAGCGGTTCTCCTACAATGAGCAGTTCTTC | CASSMERFSYNEQFF | NA | TRBJ2-1 | TRBV19 | once
TGTGCCAGCAGTTTCACACTAGTCGGGTCCTACGAGCAGTACTTC | CASSFTLVGSYEQYF | NA | TRBJ2-7 | TRBV27 | NA
TGCGCCAGCAGGAACAGACCTAATGAAAAACTGTTTTTT | CASRNRPNEKLFF | NA | TRBJ1-4 | TRBV5-1 | NA